A selection of T cell receptor beta chains follows, all from one sample in a study of blood T cell repertoires in COVID-19. Assay: immunoSEQ multiplex PCR; the TCRdb copy retains only in-frame clones and omits some. The sample yields fewer than 200,000 clones, about four fifths seen once. Sample: peripheral blood. The receptors originated from a woman older than 75 with acute or convalescent COVID-19. CDR3s include the opening cysteine and the closing phenylalanine or tryptophan. Each record gives: clone size, D gene, J gene, V gene, CDR3 DNA, CDR3 protein. D genes are given only for firm matches. Size values are once, few and many counts, or a class for expanded clones, and some rows have none.

once | . | TRBJ1-5 | TRBV7-9 | TGTGCCAGCAATCAGGGAAACAATCAGCCCCAGCATTTT | CASNQGNNQPQHF
. | TRBD1 | TRBJ1-2 | TRBV7-2 | TGTGCCAGCAGCTTGACAGGGACCGCTAACTATGGCTACACCTTC | CASSLTGTANYGYTF
. | . | TRBJ2-7 | TRBV27 | TGTGCCAGCAGTTTCCTTGGGGAGGAGCAGTACTTC | CASSFLGEEQYF
few | . | TRBJ2-7 | TRBV11-2 | TGTGCCAGCAGCCTGGACACCTACGAGCAGTACTTC | CASSLDTYEQYF
. | TRBD1 | TRBJ1-1 | TRBV23-1 | TGCGCCAGCAGTCCGCGACAGGGACAGGTTGTTGAAGCTTTCTTT | CASSPRQGQVVEAFF
medium-sized | . | TRBJ1-2 | TRBV7-8 | TGTGCCAGTAATACGGGGGTGACAAACTATGGCTACACCTTC | CASNTGVTNYGYTF
. | . | TRBJ1-2 | TRBV2 | TGTGCCAGCGTCGATGGGGGCCACTATGGCTACACCTTC | CASVDGGHYGYTF
. | . | TRBJ2-3 | TRBV9 | TGTGCCAGCAGCGTAGACCCGGGAGCCCCCGACCCAGATACGCAGTATTTT | CASSVDPGAPDPDTQYF
. | . | TRBJ1-3 | TRBV7-2 | TGTGCCAGCAGCCCCCATCAGGGGCCATACTCTGGAAACACCATATATTTT | CASSPHQGPYSGNTIYF
. | . | TRBJ1-2 | TRBV27 | TGTGCCAGCAGATACAGGGAAGTAGGGGCCTATGGCTACACCTTC | CASRYREVGAYGYTF
. | TRBD1 | TRBJ1-2 | TRBV4-3 | TGCGCCAGCAGCCAAGAACCGACAGGGCCCTATGGCTACACCTTC | CASSQEPTGPYGYTF
. | . | TRBJ1-5 | TRBV30 | TGTGCCTGGAGTGCCCCCGTAGGGGAGGCTCAGCCCCAGCATTTT | CAWSAPVGEAQPQHF
. | TRBD1 | TRBJ2-2 | TRBV10-3 | TGTGCCATCAGTGAGTTCCAGGGGGCCCTCAACACCGGGGAGCTGTTTTTT | CAISEFQGALNTGELFF
. | TRBD2 | TRBJ2-5 | TRBV9 | TGTGCCAGCAGCGTAGGTATAGCGGGGAGTCAAGAGACCCAGTACTTC | CASSVGIAGSQETQYF
. | . | TRBJ1-1 | TRBV11-2 | TGTGCCAGCAGCTCCACAGTGAACACTGAAGCTTTCTTT | CASSSTVNTEAFF
few | . | TRBJ2-7 | TRBV5-1 | TGCGCCAGCAGCCCCGTTCCAGTGGAGTCCTACGAGCAGTACTTC | CASSPVPVESYEQYF
. | . | TRBJ1-5 | TRBV20-1 | TGCAGTGCTAGTCGGGGGGGGGTATGGAATCAGCCCCAGCATTTT | CSASRGGVWNQPQHF
. | . | TRBJ2-3 | TRBV6-2/TRBV6-3 | TGTGCCAGCAGTTATTGGCTAGACACAGATACGCAGTATTTT | CASSYWLDTDTQYF
. | TRBD2 | TRBJ2-1 | TRBV7-2 | TGTGCCAGCAGCCTCGGGGGGGGATCCTACAATGAGCAGTTCTTC | CASSLGGGSYNEQFF
once | TRBD1 | TRBJ1-4 | TRBV23-1 | TGCGCCAGCAGTCAGAAGGGGACAGGGGGCATTAAAAAACTGTTTTTT | CASSQKGTGGIKKLFF
. | TRBD2 | TRBJ2-2 | TRBV7-9 | TGTGCCAGCATCCTAGGACTAGCGGGAGAGAAGACCGGGGAGCTGTTTTTT | CASILGLAGEKTGELFF
. | . | TRBJ1-6 | TRBV23-1 | TGCGCCAGCAGTCAATTGAGTCCGAGCTCCTATAATTCACCCCTCCACTTT | CASSQLSPSSYNSPLHF
. | . | TRBJ1-1 | TRBV11-2 | TGTGCCAGCAGCTTAGAGTCCGACAGGTCTTCTGAAGCTTTCTTT | CASSLESDRSSEAFF
once | . | TRBJ1-1 | TRBV7-9 | TGTGCCAGCAGCTTCTGGTTGGTGTTGGGGGGGTACATGAACACTGAAGCTTTCTTT | CASSFWLVLGGYMNTEAFF
. | . | TRBJ1-2 | TRBV7-2 | TGTGCCAGCAGCTTAGGACAGTCTGGCTACACCTTC | CASSLGQSGYTF
. | TRBD1 | TRBJ1-1 | TRBV5-1 | TGCGCCAGCAGCTTGGCCCTGAGACAGGGTGAGTCTGAAGCTTTCTTT | CASSLALRQGESEAFF
. | . | TRBJ1-1 | TRBV18 | TGTGCCAGCTCCCCGCAGGGGAACACTGAAGCTTTCTTT | CASSPQGNTEAFF
. | TRBD2 | TRBJ2-1 | TRBV7-8 | TGTGCCAGCAGCCTCACTAGCGGGAGTGCGAATGAGCAGTTCTTC | CASSLTSGSANEQFF
once | . | TRBJ1-1 | TRBV30 | TGTGCCTGGAGTGGAGGGAGGGCCACTGAAGCTTTCTTT | CAWSGGRATEAFF
. | . | TRBJ2-5 | TRBV11-1 | TGTGCCAGCAGAGGGGGTTACCAAGAGACCCAGTACTTC | CASRGGYQETQYF
. | . | TRBJ1-6 | TRBV10-3 | TGTGCCATCAGGGGGGCCTCTTCTAATTCACCCCTCCACTTT | CAIRGASSNSPLHF
few | TRBD2 | TRBJ2-3 | TRBV5-1 | TGCGCCAGCAGCCCAAGCGGGGGGGGAAACACAGATACGCAGTATTTT | CASSPSGGGNTDTQYF
. | TRBD2 | TRBJ2-3 | TRBV28 | TGTGCCAGCAGTTTAACGGGAGGGATCACAGATACGCAGTATTTT | CASSLTGGITDTQYF
. | TRBD1 | TRBJ1-6 | TRBV19 | TGTGCCAGTAGTCCCCCAGGGGGCAATTCACCCCTCCACTTT | CASSPPGGNSPLHF